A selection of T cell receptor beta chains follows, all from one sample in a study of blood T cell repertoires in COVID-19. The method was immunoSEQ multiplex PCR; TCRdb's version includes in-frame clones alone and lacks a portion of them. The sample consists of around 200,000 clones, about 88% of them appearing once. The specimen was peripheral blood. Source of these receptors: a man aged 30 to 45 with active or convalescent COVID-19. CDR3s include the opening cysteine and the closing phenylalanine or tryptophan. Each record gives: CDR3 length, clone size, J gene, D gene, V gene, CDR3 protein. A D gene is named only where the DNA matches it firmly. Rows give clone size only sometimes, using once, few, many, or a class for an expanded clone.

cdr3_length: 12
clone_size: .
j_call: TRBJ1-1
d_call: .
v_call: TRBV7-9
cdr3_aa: CASSSQATEAFF

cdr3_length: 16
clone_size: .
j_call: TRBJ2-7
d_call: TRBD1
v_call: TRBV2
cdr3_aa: CASSVDRGGSPSEQYF

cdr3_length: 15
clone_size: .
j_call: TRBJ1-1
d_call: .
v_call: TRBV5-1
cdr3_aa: CASSLESVMNTEAFF

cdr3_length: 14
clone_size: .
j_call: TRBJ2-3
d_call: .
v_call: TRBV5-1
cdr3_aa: CASSLKQYGDTQYF

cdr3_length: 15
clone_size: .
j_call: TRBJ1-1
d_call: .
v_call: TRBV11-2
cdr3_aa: CASSFGTGSGTEAFF

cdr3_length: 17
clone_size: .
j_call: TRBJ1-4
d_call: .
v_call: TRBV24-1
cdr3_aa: CATSGGGNAATNEKLFF

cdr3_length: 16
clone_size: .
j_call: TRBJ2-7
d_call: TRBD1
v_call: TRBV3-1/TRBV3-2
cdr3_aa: CASSRNHRGLSYEQYF

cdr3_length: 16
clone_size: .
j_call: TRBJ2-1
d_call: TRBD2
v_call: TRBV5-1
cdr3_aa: CASSFNSGGAGNEQFF

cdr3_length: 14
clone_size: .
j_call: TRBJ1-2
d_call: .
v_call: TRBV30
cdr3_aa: CAWSVGGANYGYTF

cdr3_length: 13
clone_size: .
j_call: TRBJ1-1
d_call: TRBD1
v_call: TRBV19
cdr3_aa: CASSDRGNTEAFF

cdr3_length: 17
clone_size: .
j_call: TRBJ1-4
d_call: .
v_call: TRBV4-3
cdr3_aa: CASSQVAGTSTNEKLFF

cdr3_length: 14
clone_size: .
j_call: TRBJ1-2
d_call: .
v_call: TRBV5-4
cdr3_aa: CASSLQVLNYGYTF

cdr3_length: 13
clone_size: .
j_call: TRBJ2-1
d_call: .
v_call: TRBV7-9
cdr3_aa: CASSLVADNEQFF

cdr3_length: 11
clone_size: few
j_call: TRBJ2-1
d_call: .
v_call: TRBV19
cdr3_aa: CASTGYNEQFF

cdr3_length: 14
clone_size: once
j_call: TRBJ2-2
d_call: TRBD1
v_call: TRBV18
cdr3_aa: CASSPGQGTGELFF

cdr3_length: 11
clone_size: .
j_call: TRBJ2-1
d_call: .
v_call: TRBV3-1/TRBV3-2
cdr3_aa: CASSQGDEQFF

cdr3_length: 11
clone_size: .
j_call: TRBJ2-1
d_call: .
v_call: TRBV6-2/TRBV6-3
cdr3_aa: CASSYKGGKFF

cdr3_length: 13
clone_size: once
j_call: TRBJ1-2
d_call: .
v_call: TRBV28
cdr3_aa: CASSFKTTYGYTF

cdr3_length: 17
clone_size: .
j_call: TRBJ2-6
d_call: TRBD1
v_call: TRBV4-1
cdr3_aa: CASSRDRGGSGANVLTF

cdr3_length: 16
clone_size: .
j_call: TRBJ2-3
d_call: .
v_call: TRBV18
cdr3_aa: CASSPPGQSYTDTQYF

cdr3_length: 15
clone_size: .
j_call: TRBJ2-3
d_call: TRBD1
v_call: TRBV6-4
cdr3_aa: CASSLTTGGADTQYF

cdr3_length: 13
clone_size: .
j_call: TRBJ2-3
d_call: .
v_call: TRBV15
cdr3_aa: CATSRDWGRGQYF

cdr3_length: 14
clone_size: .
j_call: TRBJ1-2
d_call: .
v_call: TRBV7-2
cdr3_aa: CASSSGALAYGYTF

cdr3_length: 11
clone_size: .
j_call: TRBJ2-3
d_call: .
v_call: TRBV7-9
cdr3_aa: CASSPLDTQYF

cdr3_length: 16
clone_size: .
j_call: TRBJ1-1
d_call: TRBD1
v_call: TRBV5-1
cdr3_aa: CASSLAPGQGGTEAFF

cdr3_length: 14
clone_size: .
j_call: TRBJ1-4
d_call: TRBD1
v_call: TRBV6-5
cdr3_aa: CASTGQATNEKLFF

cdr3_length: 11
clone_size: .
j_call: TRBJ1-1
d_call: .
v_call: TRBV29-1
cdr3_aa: CSEQQNTEAFF

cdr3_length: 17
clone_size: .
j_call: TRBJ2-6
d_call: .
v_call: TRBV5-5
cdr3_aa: CASSFGPPGTGANVLTF